This is a list of T cell receptor beta chains from one sample in a study of read filtering for tumor transcriptome and immune sequencing. Via MiXCR, TCRdb re-called the reads, giving one row per CDR3 protein. The table lists 35,000 to 50,000 distinct CDR3 sequences, roughly 12% of them singletons. The sample taken for sequencing was a population of CD138-negative cells sorted from bone marrow. These receptors were taken from a donor aged 40 or older with multiple myeloma. Both conserved end residues are part of each CDR3. The order of the fields is J gene, V gene, CDR3 protein.

TRBJ2-7,TRBV6-6,CASSPGGSSYEQYF
TRBJ2-1,TRBV7-2,CASSFANYNEQFF
TRBJ2-5,TRBV7-8,CASSLDTQETQYF
TRBJ1-1,TRBV5-1,CAGTSAGADTEAFF
TRBJ2-3,TRBV9,CASSVLDGAPDTQYF
TRBJ1-2,TRBV23-1,CASSHPVGESNYGYTF
TRBJ2-3,TRBV10-3,CAIGSTSGGALSQYF
TRBJ1-5,TRBV7-2,CASSLTGSSNQPQHF
TRBJ1-5,TRBV10-3,CAISEEGLNIGNQPQHF
TRBJ2-3,TRBV3-1,CAAQRGTDTQYF
TRBJ2-5,TRBV29-1,CGVAGLADLIGETQYF
TRBJ2-4,TRBV20-1,CSASGQELLAKNILYF
TRBJ1-1,TRBV29-1,CSVGGGNGASF
TRBJ2-1,TRBV7-8,CASSLQGFGDNEQFF
TRBJ1-2,TRBV27,CASSSLWDGGDYGYTF
TRBJ2-5,TRBV7-2,CASNPGGVQKTQYF
TRBJ1-1,TRBV20-1,CSARGTNTEAFF
TRBJ1-1,TRBV20-1,CSARQGDTEAFF
TRBJ1-1,TRBV29-1,CSARGDTEAFF
TRBJ2-7,TRBV28,CASQGQPPYEQYF
TRBJ1-1,TRBV20-1,CSARDAGRWTEAFF
TRBJ1-1,TRBV21-1,CASSKLGRQNTEASF
TRBJ2-7,TRBV7-2,CASSPRRGPYEQYF
TRBJ1-2,TRBV11-2,CASSLSRANYGYTF
TRBJ1-5,TRBV20-1,CSAREGGRNQPQHF
TRBJ2-3,TRBV19,CASSHVARIFPPDTQYF
TRBJ2-3,TRBV23-1,CASSQSRQPFGDTQYF
TRBJ1-1,TRBV28,CASSFGGPWDTEAFF
TRBJ2-5,TRBV9,CASSPRGGEETQYF
TRBJ2-7,TRBV4-2,CASSQGAGSYEQYF
TRBJ1-5,TRBV20-1,CSARVGGQPQHF
TRBJ2-5,TRBV2,CASRWEVTGVEETQYF
TRBJ1-3,TRBV7-9,CASSEGTGSTIYF
TRBJ2-3,TRBV7-3,CASSLASTDTQYF
TRBJ1-2,TRBV7-9,CASSQEGAPYYGYTF
TRBJ1-1,TRBV20-1,CSAHQWTGTTEAFF
TRBJ1-1,TRBV20-1,CGASPRDTEAFF
TRBJ2-3,TRBV5-4,CASTKLQGRTDTQYF
TRBJ2-3,TRBV3-1,CASSQDLPADTQYF
TRBJ2-3,TRBV10-1,CANSEYGGFDTDTQYF